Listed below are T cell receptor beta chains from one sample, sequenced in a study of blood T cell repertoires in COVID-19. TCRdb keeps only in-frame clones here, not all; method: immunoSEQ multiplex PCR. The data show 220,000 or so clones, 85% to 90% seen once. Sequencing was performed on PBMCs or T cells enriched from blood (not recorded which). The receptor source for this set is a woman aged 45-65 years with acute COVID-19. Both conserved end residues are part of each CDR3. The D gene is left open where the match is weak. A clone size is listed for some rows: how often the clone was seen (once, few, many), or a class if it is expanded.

CDR3nt: TGTGCCACCAGTGATCCGCGATCCCGGAGGGGATACAATGAGCAGTTCTTC; CDR3aa: CATSDPRSRRGYNEQFF; abundance: -; d_gene: -; v_gene: TRBV24-1; j_gene: TRBJ2-1
CDR3nt: TGTGCCAGCACCTTCAGGGGAAATCAGCCCCAGCATTTT; CDR3aa: CASTFRGNQPQHF; abundance: -; d_gene: -; v_gene: TRBV12-3/TRBV12-4; j_gene: TRBJ1-5
CDR3nt: TGTGCCAGCAGTAATACAGGGGATCAGCCCCAGCATTTT; CDR3aa: CASSNTGDQPQHF; abundance: -; d_gene: TRBD1; v_gene: TRBV12-3/TRBV12-4; j_gene: TRBJ1-5
CDR3nt: TGTGCCACCCAATTGGGGGCTACCTACGAGCAGTACTTC; CDR3aa: CATQLGATYEQYF; abundance: -; d_gene: -; v_gene: TRBV28; j_gene: TRBJ2-7
CDR3nt: TGTGCCAGCAGCTTAATAGGAGCGGGAGGCCCCTACAATGAGCAGTTCTTC; CDR3aa: CASSLIGAGGPYNEQFF; abundance: -; d_gene: TRBD2; v_gene: TRBV7-3; j_gene: TRBJ2-1
CDR3nt: TGTGCCAGCAGTTCCCAGGGACTTCTTAGCTCCTACAATGAGCAGTTCTTC; CDR3aa: CASSSQGLLSSYNEQFF; abundance: -; d_gene: -; v_gene: TRBV28; j_gene: TRBJ2-1
CDR3nt: TGTGCCAGTAGTTGGGGGGTCAACACCGGGGAGCTGTTTTTT; CDR3aa: CASSWGVNTGELFF; abundance: -; d_gene: -; v_gene: TRBV19; j_gene: TRBJ2-2
CDR3nt: TGTGCCAGCAGTGGGGAGAGCAATCAGCCCCAGCATTTT; CDR3aa: CASSGESNQPQHF; abundance: -; d_gene: -; v_gene: TRBV6-4; j_gene: TRBJ1-5
CDR3nt: TGTGCCAGCAGCTTAGGCAGGGGCGGGAGTACTGAAGCTTTCTTT; CDR3aa: CASSLGRGGSTEAFF; abundance: -; d_gene: -; v_gene: TRBV7-9; j_gene: TRBJ1-1
CDR3nt: TGTGCCAGCTCACCGACCATCCCCCTTTCGTGGGAGGGATCTGGAGATACGCAGTATTTT; CDR3aa: CASSPTIPLSWEGSGDTQYF; abundance: -; d_gene: TRBD2; v_gene: TRBV18; j_gene: TRBJ2-3
CDR3nt: TGTGCCAGCAGCTTGGGTGTAGCAGGACTCAATCAGCCCCAGCATTTT; CDR3aa: CASSLGVAGLNQPQHF; abundance: once; d_gene: -; v_gene: TRBV5-8; j_gene: TRBJ1-5
CDR3nt: TGTGCCAGCAGTTTAACGGGGATAGCCCTCCACTTT; CDR3aa: CASSLTGIALHF; abundance: once; d_gene: -; v_gene: TRBV12-3/TRBV12-4; j_gene: TRBJ1-6
CDR3nt: TGTGCCAGCAGCCGGGACAGGGTTGGCGAGCTGTTTTTT; CDR3aa: CASSRDRVGELFF; abundance: -; d_gene: TRBD1; v_gene: TRBV7-9; j_gene: TRBJ2-2